The TCR beta chain under discussion was sequenced for a study of CD8 T cells in ankylosing spondylitis. The CDR3 is made up of 11 amino acids. Trimming shortened V by 7 bases and J by 2 bases, and 5 bases separated the two germline ends. Germline lookup yields CDR1 SGHTA and CDR2 FQGNSA. This clonotype was recorded many times. What it binds is unknown. Molecular-barcoded quantitative 5'-RACE produced these TCR beta libraries. Each CDR3 protein is one row after TCRdb ran MiXCR on the 5' RACE reads. The table includes around 130,000 distinct CDR3 sequences, about 7% detected once. Points from the study as a whole: One TCR beta motif, made up of under ten highly homologous variants, appeared characteristic of ankylosing spondylitis blood. Clones tied to disease were said to be significantly enriched in matched ankylosing spondylitis synovial fluid. Disease-linked clones proved CD8+ and comparatively uncommon in peripheral blood.

J is TRBJ1-2 and V is TRBV7-2; D gene uncertain. The sequence derives from a male donor with ankylosing spondylitis or in good health (not recorded which). Sequenced input: blood, either unsorted or a sorted T cell fraction (not recorded which). CDR3 DNA: TGTGCCAGCACTCTAAACTATGGCTACACCTTC. Translating gives CASTLNYGYTF.